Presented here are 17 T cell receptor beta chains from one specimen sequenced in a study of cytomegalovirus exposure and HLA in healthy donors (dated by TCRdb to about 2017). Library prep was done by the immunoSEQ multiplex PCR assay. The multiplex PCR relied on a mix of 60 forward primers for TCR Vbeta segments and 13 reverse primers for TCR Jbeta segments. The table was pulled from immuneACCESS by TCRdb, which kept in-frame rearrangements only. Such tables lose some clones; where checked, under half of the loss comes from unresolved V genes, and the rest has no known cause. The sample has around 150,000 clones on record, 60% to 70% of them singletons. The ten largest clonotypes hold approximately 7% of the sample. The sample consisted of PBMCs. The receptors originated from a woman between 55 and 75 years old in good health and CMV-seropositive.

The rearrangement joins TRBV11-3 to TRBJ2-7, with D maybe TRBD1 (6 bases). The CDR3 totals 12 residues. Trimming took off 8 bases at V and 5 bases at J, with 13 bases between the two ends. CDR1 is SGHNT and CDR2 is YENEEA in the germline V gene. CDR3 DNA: TGTGCCAGCGGCGAACAGGGTAACGAGCAGTACTTC. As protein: CASGEQGNEQYF.

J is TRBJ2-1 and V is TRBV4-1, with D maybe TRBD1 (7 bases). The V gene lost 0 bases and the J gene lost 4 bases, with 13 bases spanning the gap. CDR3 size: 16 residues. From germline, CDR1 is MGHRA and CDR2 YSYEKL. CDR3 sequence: CASSQDSTGRYNEQFF. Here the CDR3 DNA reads TGCGCCAGCAGCCAAGATTCGACAGGGAGGTACAATGAGCAGTTCTTC.

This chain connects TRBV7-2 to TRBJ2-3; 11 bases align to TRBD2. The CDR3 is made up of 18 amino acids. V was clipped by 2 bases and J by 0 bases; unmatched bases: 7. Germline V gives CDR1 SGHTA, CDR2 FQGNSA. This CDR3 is CASSLFGTSGSSTDTQYF. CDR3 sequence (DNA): TGTGCCAGCAGCTTATTTGGGACTAGCGGCTCTAGCACAGATACGCAGTATTTT. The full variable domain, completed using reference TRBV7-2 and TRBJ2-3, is GAGVSQSPSNKVTEKGKDVELRCDPISGHTALYWYRQSLGQGLEFLIYFQGNSAPDKSGLPSDRFSAERTGGSVSTLTIQRTQQEDSAVYLCASSLFGTSGSSTDTQYFGPGTRLTVL.

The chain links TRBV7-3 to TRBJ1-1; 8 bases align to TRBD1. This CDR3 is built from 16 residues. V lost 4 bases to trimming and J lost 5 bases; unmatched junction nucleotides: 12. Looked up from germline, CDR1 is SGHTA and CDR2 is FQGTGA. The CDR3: CASSSRAGGAGTEAFF. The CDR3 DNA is TGTGCCAGCAGCTCACGGGCAGGGGGCGCCGGGACTGAAGCTTTCTTT. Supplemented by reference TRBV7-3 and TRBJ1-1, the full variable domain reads GAGVSQTPSNKVTEKGKYVELRCDPISGHTALYWYRQSLGQGPEFLIYFQGTGAADDSGLPNDRFFAVRPEGSVSTLKIQRTERGDSAVYLCASSSRAGGAGTEAFFGQGTRLTVV.

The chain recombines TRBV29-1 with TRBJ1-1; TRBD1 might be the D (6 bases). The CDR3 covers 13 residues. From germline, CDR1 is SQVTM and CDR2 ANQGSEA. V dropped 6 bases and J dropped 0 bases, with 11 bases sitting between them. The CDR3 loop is CSVIGQMNTEAFF. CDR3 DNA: TGCAGCGTGATAGGACAGATGAACACTGAAGCTTTCTTT. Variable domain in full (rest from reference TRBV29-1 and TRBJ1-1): SAVISQKPSRDICQRGTSLTIQCQVDSQVTMMFWYRQQPGQSLTLIATANQGSEATYESGFVIDKFPISRPNLTFSTLTVSNMSPEDSSIYLCSVIGQMNTEAFFGQGTRLTVV.

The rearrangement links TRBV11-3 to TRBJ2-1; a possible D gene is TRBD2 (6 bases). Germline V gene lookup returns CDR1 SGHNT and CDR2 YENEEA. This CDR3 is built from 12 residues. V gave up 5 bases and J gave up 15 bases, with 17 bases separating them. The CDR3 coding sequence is TGTGCCAGCAGCAAAGAGGGAGGTCCGTTGTTCTTC. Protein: CASSKEGGPLFF.

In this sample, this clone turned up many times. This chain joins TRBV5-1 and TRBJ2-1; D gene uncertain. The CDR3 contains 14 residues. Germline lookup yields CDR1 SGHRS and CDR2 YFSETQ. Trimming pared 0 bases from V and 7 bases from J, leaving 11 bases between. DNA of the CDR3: TGCGCCAGCAGCTTGGTAGGTCTAGAAAATGAGCAGTTCTTC. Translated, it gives CASSLVGLENEQFF.

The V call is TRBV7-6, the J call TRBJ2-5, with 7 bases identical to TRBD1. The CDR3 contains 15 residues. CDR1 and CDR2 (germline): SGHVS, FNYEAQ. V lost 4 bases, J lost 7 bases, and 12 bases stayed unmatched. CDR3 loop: CASSSGQALIVTQYF. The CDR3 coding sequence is TGTGCCAGCAGCTCAGGACAGGCGTTAATAGTGACCCAGTACTTC.

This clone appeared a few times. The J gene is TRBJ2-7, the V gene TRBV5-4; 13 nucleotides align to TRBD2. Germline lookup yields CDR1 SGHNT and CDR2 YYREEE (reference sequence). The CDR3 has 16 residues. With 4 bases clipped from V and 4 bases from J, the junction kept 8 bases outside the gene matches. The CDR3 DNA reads TGTGCCAGCAGCCGTAAAGGACTAGCGGGAGAATACGAGCAGTACTTC. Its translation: CASSRKGLAGEYEQYF.

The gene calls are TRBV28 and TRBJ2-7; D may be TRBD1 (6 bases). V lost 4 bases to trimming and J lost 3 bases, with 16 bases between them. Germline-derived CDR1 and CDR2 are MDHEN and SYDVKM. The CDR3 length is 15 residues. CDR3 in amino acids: CASSSDRSGNYEQYF. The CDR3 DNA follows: TGTGCCAGCAGTTCCGACAGGAGCGGTAACTACGAGCAGTACTTC.

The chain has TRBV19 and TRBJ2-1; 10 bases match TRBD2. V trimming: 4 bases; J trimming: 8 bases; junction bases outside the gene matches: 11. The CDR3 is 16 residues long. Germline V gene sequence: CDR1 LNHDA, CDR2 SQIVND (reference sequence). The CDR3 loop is CASSTLAGRGDHEQFF. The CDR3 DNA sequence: TGTGCCAGTAGTACACTAGCGGGAAGGGGGGATCATGAGCAGTTCTTC.

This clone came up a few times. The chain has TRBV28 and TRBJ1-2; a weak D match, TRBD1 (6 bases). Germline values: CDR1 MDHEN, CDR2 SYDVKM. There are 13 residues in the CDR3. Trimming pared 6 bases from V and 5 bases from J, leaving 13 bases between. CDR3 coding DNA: TGTGCCAGCAGCGATAGACAGGTTTATGGCTACACCTTC. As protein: CASSDRQVYGYTF.

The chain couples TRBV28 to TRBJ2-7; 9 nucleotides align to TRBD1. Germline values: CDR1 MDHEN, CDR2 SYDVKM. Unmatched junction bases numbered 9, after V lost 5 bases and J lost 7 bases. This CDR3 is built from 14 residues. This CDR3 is CASSMTRTGVEQYF. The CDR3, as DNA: TGTGCCAGCAGTATGACTAGGACAGGGGTAGAGCAGTACTTC. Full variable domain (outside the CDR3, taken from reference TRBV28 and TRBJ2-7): DVKVTQSSRYLVKRTGEKVFLECVQDMDHENMFWYRQDPGLGLRLIYFSYDVKMKEKGDIPEGYSVSREKKERFSLILESASTNQTSMYLCASSMTRTGVEQYFGPGTRLTVT.

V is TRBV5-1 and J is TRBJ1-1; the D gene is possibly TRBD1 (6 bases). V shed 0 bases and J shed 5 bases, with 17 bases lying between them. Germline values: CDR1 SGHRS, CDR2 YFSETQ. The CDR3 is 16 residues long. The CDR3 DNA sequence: TGCGCCAGCAGCTTGGGGCTGGGGGGGGCTGGGACTGAAGCTTTCTTT. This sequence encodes CASSLGLGGAGTEAFF. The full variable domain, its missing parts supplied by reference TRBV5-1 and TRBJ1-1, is KAGVTQTPRYLIKTRGQQVTLSCSPISGHRSVSWYQQTPGQGLQFLFEYFSETQRNKGNFPGRFSGRQFSNSRSEMNVSTLELGDSALYLCASSLGLGGAGTEAFFGQGTRLTVV.

CDR3 nucleotides: TGCGCCAGCAGCCGAGACAGGCTGAACACTGAAGCTTTCTTT. This translates into CASSRDRLNTEAFF. The chain couples TRBV5-1 to TRBJ1-1; perhaps TRBD1 as D (6 bases). The CDR3 runs to 14 residues. Germline CDR1 and CDR2: SGHRS and YFSETQ. V lost 4 bases to trimming and J lost 0 bases, with 10 bases between them.

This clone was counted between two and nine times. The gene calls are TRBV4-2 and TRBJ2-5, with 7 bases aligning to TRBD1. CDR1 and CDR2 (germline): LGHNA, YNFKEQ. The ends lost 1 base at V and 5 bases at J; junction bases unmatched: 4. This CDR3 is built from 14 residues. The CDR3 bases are TGTGCCAGCAGCCAAGGGGTCAGGGGGGAGACCCAGTACTTC. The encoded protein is CASSQGVRGETQYF.

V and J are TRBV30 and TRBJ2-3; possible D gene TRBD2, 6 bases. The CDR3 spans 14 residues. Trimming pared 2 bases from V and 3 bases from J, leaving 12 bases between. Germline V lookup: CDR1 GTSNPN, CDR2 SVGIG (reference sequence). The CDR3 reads CAWSSWSGTDTQYF. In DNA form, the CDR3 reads TGTGCCTGGAGTTCGTGGAGCGGGACAGATACGCAGTATTTT.